This TCR beta chain was profiled in a study of cytomegalovirus exposure and HLA in healthy donors. PCR involved 60 Vbeta and 13 Jbeta primers. Repertoires were generated with immunoSEQ multiplex PCR, while TCRdb's copy carries only in-frame clones and drops some. The sample shows some 180,000 clones, roughly 80% of them seen only once. The CDR3 contains 13 residues. Germline values: CDR1 ENHRY, CDR2 SYGVKD. Trimming took off 4 bases at V and 7 bases at J, with 13 bases between the two ends. Sequencing was done on a sample of PBMCs. This sequence joins TRBV10-3 and TRBJ1-2, with D possibly being TRBD1 (6 bases). The TCR sequence derives from a woman aged 18-29 years in good health and CMV-seronegative. The CDR3 here is CAISVLGASGYTF. Written as DNA, the CDR3 is TGTGCCATCAGTGTTCTGGGGGCCAGTGGCTACACCTTC.